This T cell receptor beta chain was sequenced in a study of cytomegalovirus exposure and HLA in healthy donors. Points from the study as a whole: A previous analysis found most TCR beta V segments productive roughly 90% or roughly 30% of the time. Evidence from a later analysis indicated that most CMV-associated TCR beta chains looked HLA-restricted.

The CDR3 has 16 amino acids. Germline CDR1 is PRHDT and CDR2 is FYEKMQ (reference sequence). Deletions cut 6 bases from V and 0 bases from J, with 16 bases between. A multiplex PCR was run with 60 Vbeta primers and 13 Jbeta primers. Sequenced by immunoSEQ multiplex PCR; TCRdb stores in-frame clones only, minus some. The sample lists approximately 110,000 clones, around 72% occurring once. Turning to this clone: The antigen is unknown.

This sequence was found in a male donor in good health and CMV-seronegative. The source material was PBMCs. The chain recombines TRBV13 with TRBJ2-3, with D possibly TRBD2 on 6 matching bases. CDR3 sequence (DNA): TGTGCCAGCAGGGAAGGCGGGGCTCCTAGCACAGATACGCAGTATTTT. As protein: CASREGGAPSTDTQYF. The complete variable domain, with remaining parts taken from reference TRBV13 and TRBJ2-3, reads AAGVIQSPRHLIKEKRETATLKCYPIPRHDTVYWYQQGPGQDPQFLISFYEKMQSDKGSIPDRFSAQQFSDYHSELNMSSLELGDSALYFCASREGGAPSTDTQYFGPGTRLTVL.